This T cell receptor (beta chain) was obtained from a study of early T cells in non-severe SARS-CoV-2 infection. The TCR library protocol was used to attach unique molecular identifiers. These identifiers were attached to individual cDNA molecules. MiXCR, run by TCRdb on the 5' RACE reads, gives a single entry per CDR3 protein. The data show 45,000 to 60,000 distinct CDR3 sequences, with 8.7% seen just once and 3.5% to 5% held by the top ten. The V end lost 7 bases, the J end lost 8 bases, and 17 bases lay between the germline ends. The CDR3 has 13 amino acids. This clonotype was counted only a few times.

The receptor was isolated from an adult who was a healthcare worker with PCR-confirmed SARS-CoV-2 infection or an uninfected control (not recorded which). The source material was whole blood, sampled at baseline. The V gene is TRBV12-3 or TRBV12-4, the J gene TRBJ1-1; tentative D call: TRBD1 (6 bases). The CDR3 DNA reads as TGTGCCAGCACCCTGGGGGGGGCTAGAGAAGCTTTCTTT. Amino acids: CASTLGGAREAFF.